The 30 T cell receptor beta chains below all came from one sample that was sequenced in a study of cytomegalovirus exposure and HLA in healthy donors. A multiplex PCR was run with 60 Vbeta primers and 13 Jbeta primers. Sequencing used immunoSEQ multiplex PCR; TCRdb keeps in-frame clones, though not all of them. The table records about 200,000 clones, 65% to 85% of them present only once. Sequenced material: PBMCs. Every receptor here comes from a man aged 18 to 30 in good health and CMV-seronegative.

V usage is TRBV5-1 and J usage is TRBJ1-4; no firm D call. Trimming removed 0 bases at V and 7 bases at J, with 10 bases between. CDR1 is SGHRS, CDR2 YFSETQ, per germline. The CDR3 totals 14 residues. CDR3 nucleotides: TGCGCCAGCAGCTTGGCGGGAACAAGTGAAAAACTGTTTTTT. It encodes CASSLAGTSEKLFF.

The CDR3 DNA follows: TGCGCCAGCAGCCAGACAACCACCGGGACAGGGTCTGAAGCTTTCTTT. This gives the protein CASSQTTTGTGSEAFF. The genes are TRBV4-1 and TRBJ1-1, with TRBD1 matching over 9 bases. The V and J ends lost 3 bases and 6 bases, in that order; junction bases with no gene match: 11. From germline, CDR1 is MGHRA and CDR2 YSYEKL. This CDR3 has 16 amino acids.

The rearrangement joins TRBV7-9 to TRBJ2-7; D unresolved. The V end was cut by 1 base, the J end by 0 bases, with 7 bases between. CDR1 and CDR2 (germline): SEHNR, FQNEAQ (reference sequence). This CDR3 spans 14 amino acids. CDR3 DNA: TGTGCCAGCAGCTTAGACCGGAGCTCCTACGAGCAGTACTTC. Translation gives CASSLDRSSYEQYF.

The chain carries TRBV7-2 and TRBJ2-2; 10 bases fit TRBD2. Germline V gene lookup returns CDR1 SGHTA and CDR2 FQGNSA. V shed 4 bases and J 6 bases; nucleotides not matched to a gene: 8. This CDR3 has 16 amino acids. The CDR3 sequence is CASSSMLAGGAGELFF. DNA of the CDR3: TGTGCCAGCAGCTCTATGTTAGCGGGAGGCGCCGGGGAGCTGTTTTTT.

The chain couples TRBV5-1 to TRBJ2-5, with 12 nucleotides matching TRBD2. The assigned J gene may be wrong: the sequence end matches TRBJ2-7 better. The CDR3 runs 15 residues. Germline CDR1 SGHRS, CDR2 YFSETQ. The CDR3 region is CASSLTSGSSYEQYF. Here the CDR3 DNA reads TGCGCCAGCAGCCTGACTAGCGGGAGCTCCTACGAGCAGTACTTC.

This clone was picked up one time. V gene TRBV18 combines with J gene TRBJ2-7; 9 positions agree with TRBD1. The junction had 17 bases not matched to a gene; V was cut back by 3 bases and J by 5 bases. The V gene's germline CDR1 is KGHSH and CDR2 LQKENI. The CDR3 is 18 residues long. The CDR3 nucleotides read TGTGCCAGCTCACCTCGAAACACGGGACAGGGTTTAAAGGACGAGCAGTACTTC. It yields the protein CASSPRNTGQGLKDEQYF.

The rearrangement uses TRBV7-9 and TRBJ1-4; no reliable D call. Between the trimmed V and J ends, which lost 5 bases and 5 bases, there was a span of 12 bases. The germline gives CDR1 SEHNR, CDR2 FQNEAQ (reference sequence). This CDR3 has 14 residues. The CDR3 sequence is CASSQMGRNEKLFF. The CDR3 DNA reads TGTGCCAGCAGCCAAATGGGCCGCAATGAAAAACTGTTTTTT.

The chain uses TRBV9 and TRBJ2-1, with TRBD2 identical over 11 bases. Germline CDR1 SGDLS, CDR2 YYNGEE. The CDR3 is 16 amino acids. Trimming removed 0 bases from V and 9 bases from J; junction bases left unmatched: 8. CDR3 amino acids: CASSVGRLAGGGEQFF. As DNA, the CDR3 is TGTGCCAGCAGCGTAGGCCGTCTAGCGGGAGGAGGTGAGCAGTTCTTC.

The chain recombines TRBV28 with TRBJ2-7; 8 nucleotides line up with TRBD2. The CDR3 covers 17 residues. Losses at the gene ends were 0 bases for V and 7 bases for J; bases not matched to a gene: 14. The germline gives CDR1 MDHEN, CDR2 SYDVKM. The chain's CDR3 is CASSLWGLGRTRSEQYF. The DNA of the CDR3 is TGTGCCAGCAGTTTATGGGGACTAGGACGGACCCGTTCGGAGCAGTACTTC.

The CDR3 DNA is TGTGCCAGCAGCCGACAGGGGGCGGGTGGCTACACCTTC. Its protein is CASSRQGAGGYTF. J is TRBJ1-2 and V is TRBV7-2; TRBD1 aligns across 10 bases. The germline gives CDR1 SGHTA, CDR2 FQGNSA. V gave up 5 bases and J gave up 7 bases; unmatched junction bases: 4. This CDR3 contains 13 residues.

The V gene is TRBV5-1, the J gene TRBJ2-7; 7 positions agree with TRBD2. The CDR3 length is 14 residues. The trim removed 4 bases at V and 1 base at J, leaving 5 bases unmatched. The germline gives CDR1 SGHRS, CDR2 YFSETQ. CDR3 loop: CASSPLAISYEQYF. In DNA, the CDR3 is TGCGCCAGCAGCCCACTAGCGATATCCTACGAGCAGTACTTC.

The chain employs TRBV19 and TRBJ1-1; D remains ambiguous. The CDR3 spans 17 residues. Germline V gene lookup returns CDR1 LNHDA and CDR2 SQIVND (reference sequence). V lost 4 bases and J lost 1, with 19 bases in between. CDR3 sequence reads: CASSNVGRREQNTEAFF. CDR3 in DNA: TGTGCCAGTAGTAATGTCGGGAGAAGGGAGCAGAACACTGAAGCTTTCTTT. Based on the CDR3 plus reference TRBV19 and TRBJ1-1, the full variable domain is DGGITQSPKYLFRKEGQNVTLSCEQNLNHDAMYWYRQDPGQGLRLIYYSQIVNDFQKGDIAEGYSVSREKKESFPLTVTSAQKNPTAFYLCASSNVGRREQNTEAFFGQGTRLTVV.

This sequence joins TRBV7-9 and TRBJ1-4; 8 positions agree with TRBD1. The length of the CDR3 is 18 residues. The V gene end was trimmed by 0 bases and the J gene end by 2 bases; junction bases not matched to a gene: 8. From germline, CDR1 is SEHNR and CDR2 FQNEAQ (reference sequence). The CDR3 region is CASSLATRGPKTNEKLFF. CDR3 bases: TGTGCCAGCAGCTTAGCGACCAGGGGGCCAAAGACTAATGAAAAACTGTTTTTT.

The gene calls are TRBV30 and TRBJ2-1; weak D call: TRBD2 (5 bases). CDR1 and CDR2 from the germline V gene are GTSNPN and SVGIG (reference sequence). There are 16 residues in the CDR3. V gave up 6 bases and J gave up 2 bases, with 20 bases separating them. DNA for the CDR3: TGTGCCTGTACCCCCTTATTAGCGCGAACCTACAATGAGCAGTTCTTC. Its translation is CACTPLLARTYNEQFF.

Regarding this clone: One end of the junction fails to match germline, which may point to a read error. This chain connects TRBV29-1 to TRBJ2-1; D possibly corresponds to TRBD2 (5 bases). In germline, CDR1 is SQVTM, CDR2 ANQGSEA. The CDR3 is 12 residues long. The chain's CDR3 is CSVAGLVGEQFF. In nucleotides, the CDR3 is TGCAGCGTTGCCGGACTTGTGGGTGAGCAATTCTTC.

J is TRBJ2-2 and V is TRBV15, with 8 bases matching TRBD2. The CDR3 runs to 14 residues. The germline V gene encodes CDR1 LNHNV and CDR2 YYDKDF (reference sequence). V dropped 5 bases and J dropped 7; count of bases not matched to a gene: 6. In DNA, the CDR3 is TGTGCCACCAGCCTTAGCGGGGAGGTCGGGGAGCTGTTTTTT. This sequence encodes CATSLSGEVGELFF.

The J gene is TRBJ1-5, the V gene TRBV7-8; TRBD1 matches at 8 bases. Per the germline V gene, CDR1 is SGHVS and CDR2 is FQNEAQ. V shed 1 base and J 1 base; nucleotides not matched to a gene: 6. The CDR3 is 17 residues long. The CDR3 nucleotides are TGTGCCAGCAGCTTAGAGGGGACAGGATTCAGCAATCAGCCCCAGCATTTT. It specifies CASSLEGTGFSNQPQHF.

The chain links TRBV4-3 to TRBJ2-7; TRBD2 might be the D (5 bases). CDR1 and CDR2 (germline): LGHNA, YSLEER. The CDR3 is 13 amino acids. V was shortened by 4 bases and J by 3 bases, with 10 bases between the two germline ends. The CDR3 coding sequence is TGCGCCAGCAGCCGGGAGATGAACTACGAGCAGTACTTC. It encodes CASSREMNYEQYF.

V is TRBV7-6 and J is TRBJ2-7; possibly TRBD2 for D (5 bases). The CDR3 runs to 15 residues. Germline V CDR1 and CDR2: SGHVS, FNYEAQ. Trimming cost V 1 base and J 2 bases, with 12 bases left between them. In DNA, the CDR3 is TGTGCCAGCAGCTTAGACGACGGGGTGACCTACGAGCAGTACTTC. Residues: CASSLDDGVTYEQYF.

This chain joins TRBV7-9 and TRBJ2-7; the match to TRBD2 covers 7 bases. This CDR3 comprises 16 residues. CDR1 and CDR2 from the germline V gene are SEHNR and FQNEAQ (reference sequence). Germline trimming cut 2 bases from V and 1 base from J; bases unmatched to any gene: 8. The CDR3 DNA follows: TGTGCCAGCAGCTTAATGGGCGGGGGAGCTTCCTACGAGCAGTACTTC. Its translation: CASSLMGGGASYEQYF.

This clone was recorded a few times. This rearrangement joins TRBV4-2 to TRBJ1-2; D remains ambiguous. The CDR3 is 14 amino acids. Trimming took off 0 bases at V and 2 bases at J, with 7 bases between the two ends. Germline CDR1 and CDR2: LGHNA and YNFKEQ. In nucleotides, the CDR3 is TGTGCCAGCAGCCAAGATCAAGCAAACTATGGCTACACCTTC. Protein product: CASSQDQANYGYTF.

This clone was counted only a few times. The junction and the germline gene differ at one end; a read error may be behind it. The chain joins TRBV2 to TRBJ2-7; possible D gene TRBD2, 6 bases. The CDR3 is 15 amino acids. Germline V CDR1 and CDR2: SNHLY, FYNNEI. The CDR3 region is CASREGTHRTYEQYF. For the CDR3, the DNA is TGTGCCAGCAGGGAAGGGACTCACCGAACCTACGAGCAGTACTTC.

This clone was detected only a few times. Other DNA sequences in the sample encode the same CDR3. The chain carries TRBV4-1 and TRBJ1-1, with no clear D. Germline assignment: CDR1 MGHRA and CDR2 YSYEKL. Trimming shortened V by 1 base and J by 1 base, and 7 bases separated the two germline ends. CDR3 length: 14 amino acids. CDR3 in amino acids: CASSQGQRNTEAFF. DNA of the CDR3: TGCGCCAGCAGCCAAGGGCAGCGGAACACTGAAGCTTTCTTT.

This sequence joins TRBV4-3 and TRBJ2-3, with 12 nucleotides matching TRBD2. Germline lookup yields CDR1 LGHNA and CDR2 YSLEER. CDR3 length: 17 residues. The trim removed 1 base at V and 2 bases at J, leaving 4 bases unmatched. The CDR3 region is CASSQGASGRVTDTQYF. CDR3 in DNA: TGCGCCAGCAGCCAAGGGGCTAGCGGGAGGGTCACAGATACGCAGTATTTT.

CDR3 sequence reads: CASSLRTGLSNEKLFF. CDR3 nucleotide sequence: TGTGCCAGCAGCTTAAGAACAGGGCTGTCTAATGAAAAACTGTTTTTT. The gene calls are TRBV7-8 and TRBJ1-4; maybe TRBD1 (6 bases). Trimming left V 2 bases short and J 3 bases short, with 13 bases between. This CDR3 has 16 residues. The germline V gene encodes CDR1 SGHVS and CDR2 FQNEAQ. Full variable domain (outside the CDR3, taken from reference TRBV7-8 and TRBJ1-4): GAGVSQSPRYKVAKRGQDVALRCDPISGHVSLFWYQQALGQGPEFLTYFQNEAQLDKSGLPSDRFFAERPEGSVSTLKIQRTQQEDSAVYLCASSLRTGLSNEKLFFGSGTQLSVL.

This clone was observed a handful of times. This chain uses TRBV7-9 with TRBJ2-2; D is perhaps TRBD1 (6 bases). The CDR3 runs 16 residues. Germline values: CDR1 SEHNR, CDR2 FQNEAQ (reference sequence). V was cut by 5 bases and J by 6 bases, with 19 bases left in between. The CDR3 region has the DNA TGTGCCAGCAGCCCCCCGGCGGCGGCAGGGGCCGGGGAGCTGTTTTTT. Protein: CASSPPAAAGAGELFF.

The chain couples TRBV10-1 to TRBJ2-7; weak D call: TRBD1 (6 bases). Germline values: CDR1 WNHNN, CDR2 SYGVQD (reference sequence). The V end lost 6 bases, the J end lost 3 bases, and 15 bases lay between the germline ends. The CDR3 length is 14 residues. DNA for the CDR3: TGCGCCAGCAGCCAGGGCAGGGGCGGCTACGAGCAGTACTTC. This gives the protein CASSQGRGGYEQYF.

The gene calls are TRBV25-1 and TRBJ2-7; the match to TRBD1 covers 8 bases. Germline V gene lookup returns CDR1 MGHDK and CDR2 SYGVNS. J lost 3 bases, V lost 2 bases, and 3 bases had no gene match. This CDR3 contains 14 residues. The CDR3 spells CASSEPGGRYEQYF. CDR3 nucleotide sequence: TGTGCCAGCAGTGAACCAGGGGGCCGCTACGAGCAGTACTTC.

The chain carries TRBV28 and TRBJ1-4; D is possibly TRBD1 (5 bases). This CDR3 region has 17 residues. Deletions cut 4 bases from V and 0 bases from J, with 15 bases between. Looked up from germline, CDR1 is MDHEN and CDR2 is SYDVKM. CDR3 loop: CASSSPGRATTNEKLFF. The CDR3 nucleotides are TGTGCCAGCAGTTCCCCCGGCAGGGCCACAACTAATGAAAAACTGTTTTTT.

V gene TRBV5-1 combines with J gene TRBJ2-3, with TRBD2 identical over 8 bases. Looked up from germline, CDR1 is SGHRS and CDR2 is YFSETQ. Trimming at V came to 5 bases and at J to 5 bases, leaving 7 bases not matched to a gene. This CDR3 comprises 14 residues. The DNA for the CDR3 is TGCGCCAGCAGATCGGGACTAGAGGGAGATACGCAGTATTTT. Protein sequence: CASRSGLEGDTQYF.